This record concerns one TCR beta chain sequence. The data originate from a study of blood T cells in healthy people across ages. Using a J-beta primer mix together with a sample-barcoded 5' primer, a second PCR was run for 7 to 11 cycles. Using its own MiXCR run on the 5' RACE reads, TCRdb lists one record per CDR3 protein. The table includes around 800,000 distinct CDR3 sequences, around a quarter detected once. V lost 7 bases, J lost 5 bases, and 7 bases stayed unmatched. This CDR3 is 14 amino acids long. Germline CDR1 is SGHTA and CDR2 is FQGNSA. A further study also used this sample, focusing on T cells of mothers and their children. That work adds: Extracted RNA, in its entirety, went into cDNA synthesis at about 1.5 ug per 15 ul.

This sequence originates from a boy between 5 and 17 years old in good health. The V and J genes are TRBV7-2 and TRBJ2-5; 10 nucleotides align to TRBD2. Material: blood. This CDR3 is CASTFSGGTETQYF. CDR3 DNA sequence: TGTGCCAGCACCTTTAGCGGGGGGACCGAGACCCAGTACTTC.